This T cell receptor (beta chain) emerged from a study of T cells after yellow fever vaccination. Study-wide results and caveats: Booster samples showed a return of most primary-vaccination clones (around 96% CD4, roughly 85% CD8). Peaking on day 5 versus 15, the secondary response was faster but weaker. CD4 and CD8 compartments shared a small share of clonotypes, likely from convergent recombination.

This clonotype showed up just a few times. Its antigen is undetermined. Synthesis of TCR cDNA relied on 5'RACE template switching, which attached a universal primer site and UMIs. TCRdb ran MiXCR on the 5' RACE reads and lists one entry per CDR3 protein. Of 500,000 to 700,000 distinct CDR3 sequences in the sample, 15% to 20% were seen once. The CDR3 has 16 amino acids. The V end was cut by 5 bases, the J end by 2 bases, with 18 bases between. Germline V lookup: CDR1 SGHTA, CDR2 FQGNSA. This TCR came from a man aged 25-40 years who received the YFV17D yellow fever vaccine. Source: PBMCs, taken 15 days after the yellow fever booster vaccination. The V gene is TRBV7-2, the J gene TRBJ2-5, with D possibly being TRBD1 (6 bases). The CDR3 bases are TGTGCCAGCAGCCCCCATCAATCAGGGGTTCAAGAGACCCAGTACTTC. Its protein product is CASSPHQSGVQETQYF.